This T cell receptor (beta chain) originates from a study of blood T cell repertoires in COVID-19. Only in-frame clones appear in the TCRdb table, and some are missing; sequencing was by immunoSEQ multiplex PCR. Here the sample spans roughly 76,000 clones, around 88% being singletons. The CDR3 contains 12 residues. V gave up 4 bases and J gave up 7 bases, with 7 bases separating them. Germline CDR1 is KGHDR and CDR2 is SFDVKD. This TCR was recovered from a woman aged 50 to 65 with acute COVID-19. Sequenced: PBMCs or T cells enriched from blood (not recorded which). The chain recombines TRBV24-1 with TRBJ2-1; D remains ambiguous. This CDR3 reads CATSDPLNEQFF. Here the CDR3 DNA reads TGTGCCACCAGTGACCCACTAAATGAGCAGTTCTTC.